These T cell receptor beta chains were read from a single sample in a study of T cells in Graves' hyperthyroidism and ophthalmopathy. MiXCR was run by TCRdb on the multiplex PCR reads, yielding one entry per CDR3 protein. The table lists roughly 650,000 distinct CDR3 sequences, roughly 16% of them singletons. Sequences were obtained from blood. The receptors here all came from a woman aged 40 to 49 with Graves' ophthalmopathy. CDR3s include the opening cysteine and the closing phenylalanine or tryptophan. A D gene is named only where the DNA matches it firmly. The size of a clone is reported for some rows only, either as once, few or many, or as a class for expanded clones.

clone size: NA; D gene: NA; CDR3 length: 13; J gene: TRBJ2-5; V gene: TRBV7-7; CDR3 protein: CASSLERRETQYF; CDR3 DNA: TGTGCTAGCAGCTTAGAGCGCCGAGAGACCCAGTACTTC
clone size: many; D gene: NA; CDR3 length: 15; J gene: TRBJ1-2; V gene: TRBV28; CDR3 protein: CASSLAVRLNYGYTF; CDR3 DNA: TGTGCCAGCAGTTTAGCTGTAAGGCTGAACTATGGCTACACCTTC
clone size: many; D gene: NA; CDR3 length: 15; J gene: TRBJ1-2; V gene: TRBV3-1; CDR3 protein: CASSQDPAVGYGYTF; CDR3 DNA: TGTGCCAGCAGCCAAGATCCGGCAGTTGGCTATGGCTACACCTTC
clone size: NA; D gene: TRBD1; CDR3 length: 19; J gene: TRBJ1-5; V gene: TRBV19; CDR3 protein: CASSILNPRDRGVNQPQHF; CDR3 DNA: TGTGCCAGTAGTATACTAAATCCCCGGGACAGGGGCGTAAATCAGCCCCAGCATTTT
clone size: NA; D gene: TRBD1; CDR3 length: 14; J gene: TRBJ2-1; V gene: TRBV2; CDR3 protein: CASSPGTGAYEQFF; CDR3 DNA: TGTGCCAGCAGTCCCGGGACAGGCGCATACGAGCAGTTCTTC
clone size: NA; D gene: NA; CDR3 length: 14; J gene: TRBJ1-1; V gene: TRBV5-6; CDR3 protein: CASSLFTPPTRAFF; CDR3 DNA: TGTGCCAGCAGCTTGTTCACCCCTCCCACACGAGCTTTCTTT
clone size: NA; D gene: NA; CDR3 length: 15; J gene: TRBJ2-1; V gene: TRBV9; CDR3 protein: CASSVGWGAKNEQFF; CDR3 DNA: TGTGCCAGCAGCGTAGGTTGGGGGGCGAAGAATGAGCAGTTCTTC
clone size: few; D gene: TRBD2; CDR3 length: 15; J gene: TRBJ2-3; V gene: TRBV6-1; CDR3 protein: CAGGQREGVTDTQYF; CDR3 DNA: TGTGCCGGGGGTCAGCGGGAGGGCGTCACAGATACGCAGTATTTT
clone size: many; D gene: TRBD1; CDR3 length: 15; J gene: TRBJ2-5; V gene: TRBV4-1; CDR3 protein: CASSQPGQGGETQYF; CDR3 DNA: TGTGCCAGTAGTCAGCCGGGACAGGGTGGAGAGACCCAGTACTTC
clone size: NA; D gene: NA; CDR3 length: 16; J gene: TRBJ2-5; V gene: TRBV7-8; CDR3 protein: CASTAAGGGVQETQYF; CDR3 DNA: TGTGCCAGCACAGCTGCTGGGGGTGGCGTACAAGAGACCCAGTACTTC
clone size: NA; D gene: TRBD1; CDR3 length: 14; J gene: TRBJ1-2; V gene: TRBV7-9; CDR3 protein: CASSFIQGIYGYTF; CDR3 DNA: TGTGCCAGCAGCTTCATACAGGGGATCTATGGCTACACCTTC
clone size: many; D gene: TRBD2; CDR3 length: 15; J gene: TRBJ2-3; V gene: TRBV9; CDR3 protein: CASSVGSGGTDTQYF; CDR3 DNA: TGTGCCAGCAGCGTAGGAAGCGGGGGCACAGATACGCAGTATTTT
clone size: many; D gene: TRBD1; CDR3 length: 15; J gene: TRBJ2-1; V gene: TRBV7-3; CDR3 protein: CASSLRQGAQNEQFF; CDR3 DNA: TGTGCCAGCAGCTTAAGACAGGGGGCGCAAAATGAGCAGTTCTTC
clone size: many; D gene: TRBD2; CDR3 length: 17; J gene: TRBJ2-3; V gene: TRBV2; CDR3 protein: CASSSRLAGPVADTQYF; CDR3 DNA: TGTGCCAGCAGCTCTCGACTAGCGGGACCCGTAGCAGATACGCAGTATTTT
clone size: NA; D gene: TRBD1; CDR3 length: 15; J gene: TRBJ2-1; V gene: TRBV6-1; CDR3 protein: CASSEAGQGDNEQFF; CDR3 DNA: TGTGCCAGCAGTGAGGCGGGACAGGGGGACAATGAGCAGTTCTTC
clone size: many; D gene: NA; CDR3 length: 15; J gene: TRBJ2-5; V gene: TRBV3-1; CDR3 protein: CASSHRTGRGETQYF; CDR3 DNA: TGTGCCAGCAGCCATCGGACAGGGAGGGGAGAGACCCAGTACTTC
clone size: many; D gene: NA; CDR3 length: 13; J gene: TRBJ1-4; V gene: TRBV30; CDR3 protein: CAWIPGGSEKLFF; CDR3 DNA: TGTGCCTGGATTCCGGGGGGGAGTGAAAAACTGTTTTTT
clone size: NA; D gene: NA; CDR3 length: 15; J gene: TRBJ2-2; V gene: TRBV29-1; CDR3 protein: CSVDIPGRGAGELFF; CDR3 DNA: TGCAGCGTTGATATCCCCGGGAGAGGAGCCGGGGAGCTGTTTTTT
clone size: many; D gene: TRBD2; CDR3 length: 15; J gene: TRBJ2-3; V gene: TRBV12-3/TRBV12-4; CDR3 protein: CASSLGRGGRDTQYF; CDR3 DNA: TGTGCCAGCAGCCTGGGAAGGGGAGGGAGGGATACGCAGTATTTT
clone size: many; D gene: TRBD1; CDR3 length: 16; J gene: TRBJ2-5; V gene: TRBV7-3; CDR3 protein: CASSLRTGGYQETQYF; CDR3 DNA: TGTGCCAGCAGCTTAAGGACAGGGGGATACCAAGAGACCCAGTACTTC
clone size: few; D gene: TRBD2; CDR3 length: 17; J gene: TRBJ2-2; V gene: TRBV5-4; CDR3 protein: CASSLEGRGANTGELFF; CDR3 DNA: TGTGCCAGCAGCTTGGAAGGGCGGGGGGCGAACACCGGGGAGCTGTTTTTT
clone size: many; D gene: NA; CDR3 length: 16; J gene: TRBJ1-5; V gene: TRBV12-3/TRBV12-4; CDR3 protein: CASSLGGQTSNQPQHF; CDR3 DNA: TGTGCCAGCAGTTTAGGGGGGCAAACTAGCAATCAGCCCCAGCATTTT
clone size: many; D gene: TRBD2; CDR3 length: 19; J gene: TRBJ2-3; V gene: TRBV20-1; CDR3 protein: CSARDLFRGAGGRTDTQYF; CDR3 DNA: TGCAGTGCTAGAGATCTTTTTAGGGGAGCGGGGGGGCGAACAGATACGCAGTATTTT
clone size: NA; D gene: TRBD2; CDR3 length: 17; J gene: TRBJ2-1; V gene: TRBV10-1; CDR3 protein: CASSELVAGGRDNEQFF; CDR3 DNA: TGCGCCAGCAGTGAGTTGGTAGCGGGAGGAAGGGACAATGAGCAGTTCTTC
clone size: many; D gene: TRBD2; CDR3 length: 14; J gene: TRBJ2-3; V gene: TRBV6-1; CDR3 protein: CASATSGRVDTQYF; CDR3 DNA: TGTGCCAGCGCGACTAGCGGGAGGGTAGATACGCAGTATTTT
clone size: few; D gene: TRBD1; CDR3 length: 15; J gene: TRBJ1-1; V gene: TRBV5-6; CDR3 protein: CASTFITGGNTEAFF; CDR3 DNA: TGTGCCAGCACATTTATTACAGGGGGGAACACTGAAGCTTTCTTT
clone size: few; D gene: TRBD2; CDR3 length: 17; J gene: TRBJ2-3; V gene: TRBV7-6; CDR3 protein: CASSLNPTSERLDTQYF; CDR3 DNA: TGTGCCAGCAGCCTCAACCCAACTAGCGAGAGACTAGATACGCAGTATTTT
clone size: few; D gene: NA; CDR3 length: 15; J gene: TRBJ2-2; V gene: TRBV19; CDR3 protein: CASSIVRGGTGELFF; CDR3 DNA: TGTGCCAGTAGTATTGTAAGGGGTGGGACCGGGGAGCTGTTTTTT
clone size: NA; D gene: NA; CDR3 length: 12; J gene: TRBJ1-2; V gene: TRBV5-5; CDR3 protein: CASSGGGVGYTF; CDR3 DNA: TGTGCCAGCAGCGGTGGGGGAGTTGGCTACACCTTC
clone size: NA; D gene: NA; CDR3 length: 14; J gene: TRBJ2-3; V gene: TRBV5-1; CDR3 protein: CASSPEARTDTQYF; CDR3 DNA: TGCGCCAGCAGCCCCGAGGCCCGGACGGATACGCAGTATTTT
clone size: NA; D gene: TRBD2; CDR3 length: 16; J gene: TRBJ2-5; V gene: TRBV20-1; CDR3 protein: CSAKSQLAGLQETQYF; CDR3 DNA: TGCAGTGCTAAGAGCCAACTAGCGGGGTTGCAAGAGACCCAGTACTTC
clone size: many; D gene: TRBD1; CDR3 length: 18; J gene: TRBJ2-7; V gene: TRBV7-9; CDR3 protein: CASSFSAIGTGFDYEQYF; CDR3 DNA: TGTGCCAGCAGCTTCAGCGCCATCGGGACAGGGTTTGACTACGAGCAGTACTTC
clone size: NA; D gene: NA; CDR3 length: 14; J gene: TRBJ2-5; V gene: TRBV6-1; CDR3 protein: CASRIQAPVGTQYF; CDR3 DNA: TGTGCCAGCAGGATCCAGGCCCCTGTGGGAACCCAGTACTTC
clone size: many; D gene: NA; CDR3 length: 13; J gene: TRBJ1-1; V gene: TRBV28; CDR3 protein: CASSLGGGPEAFF; CDR3 DNA: TGTGCCAGCAGTCTAGGTGGGGGTCCTGAAGCTTTCTTT
clone size: many; D gene: NA; CDR3 length: 10; J gene: TRBJ1-1; V gene: TRBV2; CDR3 protein: CASFLGTAFF; CDR3 DNA: TGTGCCAGCTTCCTGGGGACAGCTTTCTTT
clone size: many; D gene: NA; CDR3 length: 13; J gene: TRBJ2-5; V gene: TRBV2; CDR3 protein: CASEQGRRETQYF; CDR3 DNA: TGTGCCAGCGAGCAGGGGCGCCGGGAGACCCAGTACTTC
clone size: NA; D gene: TRBD1; CDR3 length: 15; J gene: TRBJ2-7; V gene: TRBV20-1; CDR3 protein: CSARPAPGGRYEQYF; CDR3 DNA: TGCAGTGCTAGACCGGCCCCAGGGGGACGGTACGAGCAGTACTTC
clone size: NA; D gene: NA; CDR3 length: 16; J gene: TRBJ1-2; V gene: TRBV3-1; CDR3 protein: CASSQDPSRSAYGYTF; CDR3 DNA: TGTGCCAGCAGCCAAGACCCCAGCCGCTCGGCCTATGGCTACACCTTC
clone size: many; D gene: NA; CDR3 length: 12; J gene: TRBJ1-1; V gene: TRBV2; CDR3 protein: CASSVSQGGAFF; CDR3 DNA: TGTGCCAGCAGTGTTTCGCAGGGTGGAGCTTTCTTT
clone size: many; D gene: NA; CDR3 length: 14; J gene: TRBJ2-5; V gene: TRBV30; CDR3 protein: CARATRGASETQYF; CDR3 DNA: TGTGCCCGGGCTACACGGGGGGCATCAGAGACCCAGTACTTC
clone size: NA; D gene: NA; CDR3 length: 12; J gene: TRBJ1-6; V gene: TRBV6-1; CDR3 protein: CASRGTDSPLHF; CDR3 DNA: TGTGCCAGCAGGGGGACTGATTCACCCCTCCACTTT
clone size: many; D gene: TRBD1; CDR3 length: 15; J gene: TRBJ2-7; V gene: TRBV12-3/TRBV12-4; CDR3 protein: CASSLRDRGTDEQYF; CDR3 DNA: TGTGCCAGCAGTTTACGCGACAGGGGGACCGATGAGCAGTACTTC
clone size: many; D gene: NA; CDR3 length: 15; J gene: TRBJ1-1; V gene: TRBV18; CDR3 protein: CASSLDSGGPTEAFF; CDR3 DNA: TGTGCCAGCTCCCTCGACAGCGGGGGTCCCACTGAAGCTTTCTTT
clone size: many; D gene: TRBD2; CDR3 length: 19; J gene: TRBJ2-1; V gene: TRBV28; CDR3 protein: CASSRLATSFEATNNEQFF; CDR3 DNA: TGTGCCAGCAGTCGTCTAGCGACTAGCTTTGAGGCCACTAACAATGAGCAGTTCTTC
clone size: many; D gene: NA; CDR3 length: 14; J gene: TRBJ2-3; V gene: TRBV28; CDR3 protein: CASSHGGQADTQYF; CDR3 DNA: TGTGCCAGCAGCCATGGGGGGCAAGCAGATACGCAGTATTTT
clone size: NA; D gene: NA; CDR3 length: 14; J gene: TRBJ2-5; V gene: TRBV6-1; CDR3 protein: CASSEGRGRETQYF; CDR3 DNA: TGTGCCAGCAGTGAAGGACGGGGTCGTGAGACCCAGTACTTC
clone size: many; D gene: TRBD1; CDR3 length: 15; J gene: TRBJ2-7; V gene: TRBV28; CDR3 protein: CASRQTGTGRAEQYF; CDR3 DNA: TGTGCCAGCAGACAAACCGGGACAGGGCGCGCCGAGCAGTACTTC
clone size: NA; D gene: NA; CDR3 length: 12; J gene: TRBJ2-5; V gene: TRBV20-1; CDR3 protein: CSARGPQETQYF; CDR3 DNA: TGCAGTGCTAGAGGGCCTCAAGAGACCCAGTACTTC
clone size: many; D gene: TRBD2; CDR3 length: 15; J gene: TRBJ2-7; V gene: TRBV6-1; CDR3 protein: CASRFGTSGAYEQYF; CDR3 DNA: TGTGCCAGCAGGTTCGGGACTAGCGGGGCCTACGAGCAGTACTTC
clone size: NA; D gene: NA; CDR3 length: 15; J gene: TRBJ1-2; V gene: TRBV18; CDR3 protein: CASSPSIAVNYGYTF; CDR3 DNA: TGTGCCAGCTCACCTTCCATCGCAGTTAACTATGGCTACACCTTC